Presented here are 23 T cell receptor beta chains from one specimen sequenced in a study of blood T cell repertoires in COVID-19. The data were produced by immunoSEQ multiplex PCR, yet TCRdb's version contains in-frame clones alone and is incomplete. The sample consists of 130,000 or so clones, about 80% of them appearing once. The source material was peripheral blood. The receptors were sampled from a human donor in a cohort sampled during active COVID-19.

The chain is built from TRBV4-1 and TRBJ1-2; D is possibly TRBD1 (6 bases). V lost 0 bases, J lost 7 bases, and 18 bases lay in between. Germline CDR1 and CDR2: MGHRA and YSYEKL. CDR3 size: 16 residues. CDR3 sequence (DNA): TGCGCCAGCAGCCAAGATCCTTTGGGAACAGGGCCTGGCTACACCTTC. The encoded protein is CASSQDPLGTGPGYTF.

The chain is built from TRBV19 and TRBJ1-1; D uncertain. The CDR3 extends over 14 amino acids. In germline, CDR1 is LNHDA, CDR2 SQIVND (reference sequence). V was trimmed by 5 bases and J by 1 base, leaving 11 bases between them. The CDR3 DNA is TGTGCCAGTAGTTCCCGCAGACAGAACACTGAAGCTTTCTTT. It encodes CASSSRRQNTEAFF. The full variable domain, rest sourced from reference TRBV19 and TRBJ1-1, is DGGITQSPKYLFRKEGQNVTLSCEQNLNHDAMYWYRQDPGQGLRLIYYSQIVNDFQKGDIAEGYSVSREKKESFPLTVTSAQKNPTAFYLCASSSRRQNTEAFFGQGTRLTVV.

The rearrangement uses TRBV7-2 and TRBJ2-5, with D possibly being TRBD2 (5 bases). There are 14 residues in the CDR3. V lost 3 bases to trimming and J lost 4 bases, with 12 bases between them. Germline V CDR1 and CDR2: SGHTA, FQGNSA. The CDR3 coding sequence is TGTGCCAGCAGCTTGGCAGGAGGATCAGAGACCCAGTACTTC. It codes for CASSLAGGSETQYF.

The chain joins TRBV12-5 to TRBJ2-1, with 8 bases identical to TRBD2. Losses at the gene ends were 0 bases for V and 4 bases for J; bases not matched to a gene: 8. The V gene's germline CDR1 is LGHNT and CDR2 FRNRAP. The CDR3 is 17 amino acids. CDR3 residues: CASGLVISSGLYNEQFF. In DNA form, the CDR3 reads TGTGCTAGTGGTTTGGTAATCTCTAGCGGGCTATACAATGAGCAGTTCTTC.

The chain couples TRBV6-1 to TRBJ1-2; 7 bases agree with TRBD1. CDR3 length equals 16 residues. J was trimmed by 0 bases and V by 3 bases; bases with no gene match: 7. CDR1 MNHNS and CDR2 SASEGT come from the germline V gene. The CDR3 sequence: CASSDLPGQPNYGYTF. The CDR3 DNA sequence: TGTGCCAGCAGTGATTTACCGGGACAGCCTAACTATGGCTACACCTTC.

This rearrangement joins TRBV7-9 to TRBJ2-3, with 12 nucleotides matching TRBD2. J lost 3 bases, V lost 5 bases, and 12 bases had no gene match. Germline V gene lookup returns CDR1 SEHNR and CDR2 FQNEAQ (reference sequence). CDR3 length: 18 residues. The CDR3 loop is CASSQEASGRAKTDTQYF. In nucleotides, the CDR3 is TGTGCCAGCAGCCAAGAGGCTAGCGGGAGGGCCAAGACAGATACGCAGTATTTT.

V gene TRBV18 combines with J gene TRBJ1-1; 10 bases map to TRBD1. With V trimmed by 4 bases and J by 5 bases, 4 bases remained unmatched. CDR3 length: 14 amino acids. Looked up from germline, CDR1 is KGHSH and CDR2 is LQKENI. The DNA of the CDR3 is TGTGCCAGCTCACACGGACAGGGGGTTACTGAAGCTTTCTTT. This codes for CASSHGQGVTEAFF.

This clone has more than one count but fewer than ten. CDR3: CASSPNAAGENNEQFF. CDR3 sequence (DNA): TGTGCCAGCTCCCCCAACGCGGCAGGGGAAAACAATGAGCAGTTCTTC. V usage is TRBV18 and J usage is TRBJ2-1, with D possibly TRBD1 on 6 matching bases. The CDR3 consists of 16 residues. The germline V and J ends were trimmed by 6 bases and 5 bases, with 20 bases remaining between them. Germline V lookup: CDR1 KGHSH, CDR2 LQKENI.

The chain carries TRBV25-1 and TRBJ2-3, with a possible D match to TRBD1 (6 bases). Germline V gene lookup returns CDR1 MGHDK and CDR2 SYGVNS. The CDR3 contains 15 residues. V lost 6 bases and J lost 3, with 16 bases in between. CDR3 bases: TGTGCCAGCAGGCGGCAGGGGCGGGCGACAGATACGCAGTATTTT. It yields the protein CASRRQGRATDTQYF.

V usage is TRBV27 and J usage is TRBJ2-3, with TRBD2 matching over 9 bases. This CDR3 has 14 amino acids. Unmatched junction bases numbered 3, after V lost 3 bases and J lost 5 bases. Germline V lookup: CDR1 MNHEY, CDR2 SMNVEV (reference sequence). This CDR3 is CASSLELAGDTQYF. The CDR3 nucleotides read TGTGCCAGCAGTTTGGAACTAGCGGGAGATACGCAGTATTTT.

This rearrangement joins TRBV7-2 to TRBJ1-5, with a tentative D call TRBD1 (6 bases). The CDR3 is 15 residues long. The V gene lost 5 bases and the J gene lost 4 bases, with 15 bases spanning the gap. CDR1 is SGHTA and CDR2 is FQGNSA in the germline V gene. The CDR3 is CASSPRTATNQPQHF. Written as DNA, the CDR3 is TGTGCCAGCAGCCCCCGGACAGCAACTAATCAGCCCCAGCATTTT. Drawing the rest from reference TRBV7-2 and TRBJ1-5, the complete variable domain is GAGVSQSPSNKVTEKGKDVELRCDPISGHTALYWYRQSLGQGLEFLIYFQGNSAPDKSGLPSDRFSAERTGGSVSTLTIQRTQQEDSAVYLCASSPRTATNQPQHFGDGTRLSIL.

The chain carries TRBV15 and TRBJ1-3; D not resolved. The CDR3 is made up of 16 amino acids. Trimming stripped 3 bases from V and 4 bases from J, with 16 bases between. Germline CDR1 LNHNV, CDR2 YYDKDF (reference sequence). DNA of the CDR3: TGTGCCACCAGCAGGCCCCCGGTCAACTCAGGAAACACCATATATTTT. This translates into CATSRPPVNSGNTIYF.

This clone was seen only a few times. The chain links TRBV27 to TRBJ1-5; D ambiguous. This CDR3 is 13 amino acids long. Germline CDR1 reads MNHEY; CDR2 reads SMNVEV (reference sequence). V lost 5 bases and J lost 2, with 7 bases in between. The CDR3 DNA follows: TGTGCCAGCAGTGTACGGGGCAATCAGCCCCAGCATTTT. Translating it yields CASSVRGNQPQHF.

The rearrangement links TRBV9 to TRBJ2-3; 8 positions match TRBD1. V lost 5 bases, J lost 2 bases, and 7 bases stayed unmatched. The CDR3 loop spans 15 amino acids. Germline CDR1 reads SGDLS; CDR2 reads YYNGEE. The CDR3, as DNA: TGTGCCAGCAGTGCCGGACAGGGTTCCACAGATACGCAGTATTTT. Translation gives CASSAGQGSTDTQYF.

This sequence joins TRBV19 and TRBJ1-1; a weak D match, TRBD1 (5 bases). CDR3 length: 15 amino acids. Trimming removed 6 bases at V and 0 bases at J, with 14 bases between. Looked up from germline, CDR1 is LNHDA and CDR2 is SQIVND (reference sequence). The CDR3 spells CASSQGWALNTEAFF. DNA of the CDR3: TGTGCCAGTAGCCAGGGATGGGCATTGAACACTGAAGCTTTCTTT.

The chain employs TRBV27 and TRBJ2-6, with TRBD1 matching over 8 bases. The V segment lost 5 bases and the J segment 3 bases; nucleotides outside the gene matches: 3. The germline gives CDR1 MNHEY, CDR2 SMNVEV (reference sequence). The CDR3 extends over 15 amino acids. CDR3 in amino acids: CASSRQGNGANVLTF. Here the CDR3 DNA reads TGTGCCAGCAGTCGACAGGGGAATGGGGCCAACGTCCTGACTTTC.

On this clone itself: A junction boundary mismatches the germline segment, possibly from a read error. The chain uses TRBV7-7 and TRBJ2-3, with D perhaps matching TRBD2 (6 bases). There are 14 residues in the CDR3. Germline V CDR1 and CDR2: SSHAT, FNYEAQ (reference sequence). The CDR3: CASSRLGGADTQYF. Written as DNA, the CDR3 is TGTGCTAGCAGCCGACTCGGGGGAGCGGATACGCAGTATTTT. The full variable domain, in which reference TRBV7-7 and TRBJ2-3 provide the parts outside the CDR3, is GAGVSQSPRYKVTKRGQDVTLRCDPISSHATLYWYQQALGQGPEFLTYFNYEAQPDKSGLPSDRFSAERPEGSISTLTIQRTEQRDSAMYRCASSRLGGADTQYFGPGTRLTVL.

This rearrangement joins TRBV5-1 to TRBJ1-3; D is unresolved. Germline CDR1 is SGHRS and CDR2 is YFSETQ. V was trimmed by 7 bases and J by 3 bases, leaving 14 bases between them. The CDR3 extends over 14 amino acids. CDR3 nucleotides: TGCGCCAGCCGGCTCCGAGAGGATGGAAACACCATATATTTT. Residues: CASRLREDGNTIYF.

The genes are TRBV18 and TRBJ1-2, with D possibly being TRBD1 (6 bases). The V gene lost 2 bases and the J gene lost 4 bases, with 14 bases spanning the gap. The CDR3 has 15 residues. CDR1 is KGHSH and CDR2 is LQKENI in the germline V gene. The CDR3 spells CASSPSGEYLYGYTF. CDR3 coding DNA: TGTGCCAGCTCACCATCAGGGGAGTATCTCTATGGCTACACCTTC.

This clone was detected only once. The chain is built from TRBV10-3 and TRBJ2-2; TRBD1 aligns across 10 bases. CDR1 and CDR2 from the germline V gene are ENHRY and SYGVKD. Losses at the gene ends were 3 bases for V and 3 bases for J; bases not matched to a gene: 4. The CDR3 length is 16 residues. CDR3 sequence (DNA): TGTGCCATCAGTGAACTAGGGACAGGGGACACCGGGGAGCTGTTTTTT. Translation: CAISELGTGDTGELFF.

The V gene is TRBV30, the J gene TRBJ2-2; D may be TRBD2 (6 bases). V was clipped by 5 bases and J by 3 bases, with 13 bases between them. Germline CDR1 reads GTSNPN; CDR2 reads SVGIG (reference sequence). There are 14 residues in the CDR3. The CDR3 DNA sequence: TGTGCCTGGGGGGGGACTTTTTACACCGGGGAGCTGTTTTTT. Encoded protein: CAWGGTFYTGELFF.

V usage is TRBV5-4 and J usage is TRBJ2-5; weak D call: TRBD1 (6 bases). CDR3 length equals 13 residues. Trimming removed 2 bases from V and 5 bases from J, with 10 bases in between. Looked up from germline, CDR1 is SGHNT and CDR2 is YYREEE (reference sequence). As DNA, the CDR3 is TGTGCCAGCAGCTTAGCAGGGGCGGAGACCCAGTACTTC. This gives the protein CASSLAGAETQYF.

The V and J genes are TRBV27 and TRBJ1-2; D is perhaps TRBD1 (6 bases). The V gene lost 4 bases and the J gene lost 8 bases, with 14 bases spanning the gap. Germline V CDR1 and CDR2: MNHEY, SMNVEV (reference sequence). This CDR3 has 13 amino acids. CDR3 region: CASSSVRGAGYTF. In DNA form, the CDR3 reads TGTGCCAGCAGTTCCGTCCGGGGGGCCGGCTACACCTTC.